This TCR beta chain originates from a study of technical replicates of blood from a handful of donors. The V gene's germline CDR1 is SGHDT and CDR2 YYEEEE. This CDR3 is built from 13 residues. The V gene lost 4 bases and the J gene lost 2 bases, with 8 bases spanning the gap. Produced via immunoSEQ multiplex PCR; TCRdb's table is partial and in-frame only. The sample carries 80,000 or so clones, 90% to 98% recorded once. The source is a human donor in good health. The genes are TRBV5-6 and TRBJ2-3; the D gene is possibly TRBD2 (5 bases). The material sequenced was T cells isolated from PBMCs. The CDR3 DNA sequence: TGTGCCAGCAGCCCGGACTTCACAGATACGCAGTATTTT. It translates to CASSPDFTDTQYF.